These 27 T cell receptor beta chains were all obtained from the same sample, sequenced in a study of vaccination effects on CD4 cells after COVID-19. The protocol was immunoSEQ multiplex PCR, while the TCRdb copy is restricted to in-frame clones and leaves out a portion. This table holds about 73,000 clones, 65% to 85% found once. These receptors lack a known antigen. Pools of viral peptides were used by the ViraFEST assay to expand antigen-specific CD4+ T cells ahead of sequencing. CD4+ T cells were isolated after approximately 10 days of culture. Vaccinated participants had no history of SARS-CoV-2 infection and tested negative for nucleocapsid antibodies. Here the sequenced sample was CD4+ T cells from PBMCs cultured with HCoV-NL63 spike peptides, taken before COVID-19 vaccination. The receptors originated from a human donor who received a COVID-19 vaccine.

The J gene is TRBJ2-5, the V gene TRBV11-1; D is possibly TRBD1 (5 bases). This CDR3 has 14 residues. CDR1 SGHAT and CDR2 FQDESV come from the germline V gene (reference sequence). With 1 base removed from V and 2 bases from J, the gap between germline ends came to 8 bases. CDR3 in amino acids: CASSLGGQQETQYF. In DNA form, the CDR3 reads TGTGCCAGCAGCTTAGGGGGCCAGCAAGAGACCCAGTACTTC.

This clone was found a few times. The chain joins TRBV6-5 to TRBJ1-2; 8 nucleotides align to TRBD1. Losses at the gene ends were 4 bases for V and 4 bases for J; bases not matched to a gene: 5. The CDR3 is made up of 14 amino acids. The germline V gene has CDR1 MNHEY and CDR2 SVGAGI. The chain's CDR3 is CASSFGQGFYGYTF. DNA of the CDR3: TGTGCCAGCAGTTTCGGACAGGGATTCTATGGCTACACCTTC.

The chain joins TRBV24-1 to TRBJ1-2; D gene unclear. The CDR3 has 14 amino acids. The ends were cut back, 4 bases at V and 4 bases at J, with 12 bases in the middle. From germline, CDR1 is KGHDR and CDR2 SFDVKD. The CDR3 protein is CATSDSNTVYGYTF. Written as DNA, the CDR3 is TGTGCCACCAGTGACTCTAACACAGTCTATGGCTACACCTTC.

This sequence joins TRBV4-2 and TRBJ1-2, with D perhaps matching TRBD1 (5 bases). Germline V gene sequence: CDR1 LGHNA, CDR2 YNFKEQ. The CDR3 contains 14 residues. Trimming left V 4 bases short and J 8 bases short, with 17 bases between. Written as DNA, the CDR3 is TGTGCCAGCAGCCGGGGGGGGAGGGATAGCGGCTACACCTTC. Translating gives CASSRGGRDSGYTF.

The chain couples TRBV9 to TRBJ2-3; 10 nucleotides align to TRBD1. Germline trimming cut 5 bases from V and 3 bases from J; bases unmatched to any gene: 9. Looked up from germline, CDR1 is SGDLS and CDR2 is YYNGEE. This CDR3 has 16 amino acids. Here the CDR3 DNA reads TGTGCCAGCAGTTCGGGCGGGACAGGGGTTACAGATACGCAGTATTTT. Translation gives CASSSGGTGVTDTQYF.

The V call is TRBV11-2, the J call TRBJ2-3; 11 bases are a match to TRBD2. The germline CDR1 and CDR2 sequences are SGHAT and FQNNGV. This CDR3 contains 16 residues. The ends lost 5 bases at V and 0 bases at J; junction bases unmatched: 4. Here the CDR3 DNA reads TGTGCCAGCAGCCCCCGGACTAGCGGGAGCACAGATACGCAGTATTTT. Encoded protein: CASSPRTSGSTDTQYF.

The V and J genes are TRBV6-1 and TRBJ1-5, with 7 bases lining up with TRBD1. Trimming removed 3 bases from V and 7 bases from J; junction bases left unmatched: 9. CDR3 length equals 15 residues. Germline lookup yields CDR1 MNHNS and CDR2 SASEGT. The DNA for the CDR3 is TGTGCCAGCAGTGAGTTGGACAGGCGTATACAGCCCCAGCATTTT. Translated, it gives CASSELDRRIQPQHF.

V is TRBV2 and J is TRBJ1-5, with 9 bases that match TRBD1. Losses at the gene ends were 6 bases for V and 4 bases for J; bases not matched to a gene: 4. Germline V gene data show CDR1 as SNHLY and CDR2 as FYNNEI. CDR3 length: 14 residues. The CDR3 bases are TGTGCCAGCAGCACCGGGACAGGGAATCAGCCCCAGCATTTT. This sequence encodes CASSTGTGNQPQHF.

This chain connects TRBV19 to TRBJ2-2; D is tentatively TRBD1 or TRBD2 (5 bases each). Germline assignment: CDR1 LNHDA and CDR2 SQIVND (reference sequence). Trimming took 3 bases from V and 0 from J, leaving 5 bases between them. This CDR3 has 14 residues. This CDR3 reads CASSMGANTGELFF. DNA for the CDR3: TGTGCCAGTAGTATGGGGGCGAACACCGGGGAGCTGTTTTTT.

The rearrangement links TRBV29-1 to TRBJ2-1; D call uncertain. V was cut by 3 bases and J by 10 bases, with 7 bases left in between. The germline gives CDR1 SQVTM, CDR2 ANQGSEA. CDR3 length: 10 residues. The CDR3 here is CSVEAQEQFF. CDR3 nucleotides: TGCAGCGTTGAGGCGCAAGAGCAGTTCTTC.

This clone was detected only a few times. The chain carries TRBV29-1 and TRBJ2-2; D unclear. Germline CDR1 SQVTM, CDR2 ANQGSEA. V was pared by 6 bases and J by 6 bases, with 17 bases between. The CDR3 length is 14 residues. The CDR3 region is CSVNSWLGSGELFF. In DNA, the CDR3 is TGCAGCGTCAATAGCTGGCTCGGGTCCGGGGAGCTGTTTTTT.

The CDR3 DNA is TGTGCCAGTAGTCCGTGGGGGGTCCAAGAGACCCAGTACTTC. Encoded protein: CASSPWGVQETQYF. The chain links TRBV19 to TRBJ2-5; weak D call: TRBD2 (6 bases). The length of the CDR3 is 14 residues. From germline, CDR1 is LNHDA and CDR2 SQIVND (reference sequence). Deletions cut 5 bases from V and 1 base from J, with 11 bases between.

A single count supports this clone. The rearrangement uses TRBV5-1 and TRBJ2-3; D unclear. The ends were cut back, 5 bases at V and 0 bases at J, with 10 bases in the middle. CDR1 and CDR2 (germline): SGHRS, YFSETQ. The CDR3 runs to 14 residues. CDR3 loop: CASRPMDSTDTQYF. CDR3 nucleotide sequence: TGCGCCAGCAGACCCATGGACAGCACAGATACGCAGTATTTT.

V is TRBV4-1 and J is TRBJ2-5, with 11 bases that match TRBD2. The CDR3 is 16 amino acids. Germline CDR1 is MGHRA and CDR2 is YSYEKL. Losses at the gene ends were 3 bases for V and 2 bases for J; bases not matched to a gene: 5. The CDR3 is CASSQRGLAEQETQYF. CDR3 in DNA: TGCGCCAGCAGCCAGAGGGGACTAGCGGAACAAGAGACCCAGTACTTC.

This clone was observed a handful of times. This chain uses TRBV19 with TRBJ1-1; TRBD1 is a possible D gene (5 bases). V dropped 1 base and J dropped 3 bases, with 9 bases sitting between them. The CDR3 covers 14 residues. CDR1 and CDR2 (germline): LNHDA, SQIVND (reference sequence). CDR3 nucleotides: TGTGCCAGTAGTATAGGGGGCCAGGACACTGAAGCTTTCTTT. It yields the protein CASSIGGQDTEAFF.

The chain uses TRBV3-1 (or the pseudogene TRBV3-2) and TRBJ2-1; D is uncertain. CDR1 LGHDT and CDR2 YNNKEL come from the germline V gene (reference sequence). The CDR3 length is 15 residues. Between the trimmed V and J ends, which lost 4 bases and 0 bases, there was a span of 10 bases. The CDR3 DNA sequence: TGTGCCAGCAGCCCGACACGGAGCTCCTACAATGAGCAGTTCTTC. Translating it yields CASSPTRSSYNEQFF.

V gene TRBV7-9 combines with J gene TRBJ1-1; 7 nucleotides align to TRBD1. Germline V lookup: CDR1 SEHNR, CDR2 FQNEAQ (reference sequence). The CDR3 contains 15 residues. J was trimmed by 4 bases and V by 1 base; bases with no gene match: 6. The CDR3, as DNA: TGTGCCAGCAGCTTAGGCCCAGGGGGAGGCACTGAAGCTTTCTTT. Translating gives CASSLGPGGGTEAFF.

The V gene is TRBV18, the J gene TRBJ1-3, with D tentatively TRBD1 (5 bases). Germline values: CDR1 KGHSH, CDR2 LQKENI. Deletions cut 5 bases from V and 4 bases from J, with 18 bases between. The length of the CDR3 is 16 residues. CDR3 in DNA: TGTGCCAGCTCAGATTTGGGCCGGGGGAGAGGAAACACCATATATTTT. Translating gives CASSDLGRGRGNTIYF.

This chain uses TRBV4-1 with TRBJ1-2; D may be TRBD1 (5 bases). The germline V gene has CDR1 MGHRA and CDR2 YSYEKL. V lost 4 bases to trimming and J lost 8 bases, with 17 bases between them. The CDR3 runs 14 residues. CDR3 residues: CASSLSTELQGYTF. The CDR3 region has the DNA TGCGCCAGCAGCCTATCGACAGAGCTTCAAGGCTACACCTTC.

CDR3 loop: CASSPWQNSNYGYTF. The CDR3 DNA sequence: TGTGCCAGCTCACCCTGGCAAAACTCTAACTATGGCTACACCTTC. This rearrangement joins TRBV18 to TRBJ1-2; D remains ambiguous. Germline-derived CDR1 and CDR2 are KGHSH and LQKENI. This CDR3 has 15 amino acids. V was cut by 3 bases and J by 0 bases, with 11 bases left in between.

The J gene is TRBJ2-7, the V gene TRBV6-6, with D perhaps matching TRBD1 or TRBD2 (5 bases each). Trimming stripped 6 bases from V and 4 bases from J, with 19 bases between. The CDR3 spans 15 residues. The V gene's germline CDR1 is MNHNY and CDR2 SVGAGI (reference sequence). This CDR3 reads CASSQRDGTPYEQYV. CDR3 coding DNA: TGTGCCAGCAGCCAACGGGATGGGACCCCTTACGAGCAGTACGTC.

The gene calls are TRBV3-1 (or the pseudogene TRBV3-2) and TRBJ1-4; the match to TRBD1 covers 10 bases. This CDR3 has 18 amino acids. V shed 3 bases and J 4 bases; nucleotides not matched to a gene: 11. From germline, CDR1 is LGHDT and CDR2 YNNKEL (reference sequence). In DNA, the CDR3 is TGTGCCAGCAGCCAGGACGGGACAGGGGTTCTGGGTAATGAAAAACTGTTTTTT. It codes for CASSQDGTGVLGNEKLFF.

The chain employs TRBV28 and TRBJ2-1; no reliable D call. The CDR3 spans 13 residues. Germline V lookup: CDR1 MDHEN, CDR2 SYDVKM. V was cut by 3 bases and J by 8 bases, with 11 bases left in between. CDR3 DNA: TGTGCCAGCAGTTTCTCTAGGATCCATGAGCAGTTCTTC. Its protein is CASSFSRIHEQFF.

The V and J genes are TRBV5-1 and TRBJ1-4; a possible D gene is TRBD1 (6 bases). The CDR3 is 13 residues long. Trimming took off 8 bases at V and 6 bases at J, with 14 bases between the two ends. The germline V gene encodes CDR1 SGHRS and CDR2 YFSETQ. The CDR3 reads CASAGGLYEKLFF. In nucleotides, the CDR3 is TGCGCCAGTGCGGGGGGGCTTTATGAAAAACTGTTTTTT. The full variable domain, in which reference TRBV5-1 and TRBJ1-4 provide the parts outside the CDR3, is KAGVTQTPRYLIKTRGQQVTLSCSPISGHRSVSWYQQTPGQGLQFLFEYFSETQRNKGNFPGRFSGRQFSNSRSEMNVSTLELGDSALYLCASAGGLYEKLFFGSGTQLSVL.

CDR3 nucleotide sequence: TGTGCCAGCAGCTTTTCTCAGGGGAATGAGCAGTTCTTC. Residues: CASSFSQGNEQFF. The chain recombines TRBV7-9 with TRBJ2-1; possible D gene TRBD1, 6 bases. Germline V gene sequence: CDR1 SEHNR, CDR2 FQNEAQ (reference sequence). The CDR3 length is 13 residues. The V and J ends lost 3 bases and 7 bases respectively, with 10 bases between them.

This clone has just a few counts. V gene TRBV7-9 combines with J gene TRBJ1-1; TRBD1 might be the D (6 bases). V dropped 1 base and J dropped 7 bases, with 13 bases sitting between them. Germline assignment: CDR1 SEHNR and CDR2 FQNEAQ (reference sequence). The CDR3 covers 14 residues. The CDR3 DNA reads TGTGCCAGCAGCTTAGAGGGGGAGGTGGGTGAAGCTTTCTTT. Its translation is CASSLEGEVGEAFF.

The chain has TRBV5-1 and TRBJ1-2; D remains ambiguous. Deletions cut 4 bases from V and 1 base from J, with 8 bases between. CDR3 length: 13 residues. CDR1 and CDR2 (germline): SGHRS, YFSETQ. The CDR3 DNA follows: TGCGCCAGCAGCGGCGACATTAACTATGGCTACACCTTC. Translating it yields CASSGDINYGYTF.